This T cell receptor (beta chain) was identified during a study of CD8 T cells in Susac syndrome. RNA was extracted with the RNeasy kit, and a quantity of about 0.45 to 1 ug was reverse transcribed using random hexamers. TCRdb itself ran the immunoSEQ multiplex PCR reads through MiXCR, one entry per CDR3 protein. The data show some 90,000 distinct CDR3 sequences, 90% to 95% seen once. With 3 bases removed from V and 1 base from J, the gap between germline ends came to 8 bases. Germline lookup yields CDR1 SGHDT and CDR2 YYEEEE. The CDR3 runs 15 residues. The clonotype originates from a human donor in good health. This rearrangement joins TRBV5-6 to TRBJ1-6; no clear D gene. The sequencing input was CD8+ T cells from PBMCs. This CDR3 is CASSSLGSYNSPLHF. In nucleotides, the CDR3 is TGTGCCAGCAGCTCCCTCGGATCCTATAATTCACCCCTCCACTTT.